These T cell receptor beta chains were read from a single sample in a study of sequential checkpoint blockade in melanoma. TCRdb's copy holds only in-frame clones and misses some; the assay was immunoSEQ multiplex PCR. The sample has 15,000 to 20,000 clones, about 26% seen once. Sample: tumor tissue (inferred from file names), taken from a patient given nivolumab and ipilimumab in sequence. These TCRs come from a human donor with melanoma. Both conserved end residues are part of each CDR3. A D gene is named only where the DNA matches it firmly. Size is stated for part of the rows, as once, few or many counts, or as a class when the clone is expanded.

size,V,J,D,DNA,CDR3
few,TRBV9,TRBJ1-3,TRBD1,TGTGCCAGCAGCGTCCGGGACAGCGGTTCTGGAAACACCATATATTTT,CASSVRDSGSGNTIYF
few,TRBV12-5,TRBJ1-6,TRBD1,TGTGCCAGCAACGCGGACAGGGGCAGCGCACCCCTCCACTTT,CASNADRGSAPLHF
few,TRBV11-3,TRBJ1-2,TRBD1,TGTGCCAGCAGCTTAGATTCAGGGGGCGATAACTATGGCTACACCTTC,CASSLDSGGDNYGYTF
few,TRBV11-3,TRBJ2-2,NA,TGTGCCAGCAGCTGGATCGAGAGAACCGGGGAGCTGTTTTTT,CASSWIERTGELFF
NA,TRBV18,TRBJ2-1,NA,TGTGCCAGCTCTCTGGATAGGGGCCGCTCCTACAATGAGCAGTTCTTC,CASSLDRGRSYNEQFF
many,TRBV11-3,TRBJ1-2,TRBD1,TGTGCCAGCAGCCTCGGCCCACAGGGGAACTATGGCTACACCTTC,CASSLGPQGNYGYTF
NA,TRBV6-8,TRBJ1-5,NA,TGTGCCAGCAGCTTAAACAGGGTAGGCTGGGTAAAAAATCAGCCCCAGCATTTT,CASSLNRVGWVKNQPQHF
NA,TRBV12-5,TRBJ1-4,TRBD1,TGTGCCAGCGGACAGGTTAGCGAAAAACTGTTTTTT,CASGQVSEKLFF
few,TRBV9,TRBJ2-7,TRBD1,TGTGCCAGCAGCGTAGAGCCAGGGGGATCGCAGTACTTC,CASSVEPGGSQYF
few,TRBV6-8,TRBJ1-1,TRBD1,TGTGCCAGCAGCCGCGACAGGGACGCTGAAGCTTTCTTT,CASSRDRDAEAFF
NA,TRBV25-1,TRBJ1-6,NA,TGTGCCAGCAGTGATGGAGGGAATAATTCACCCCTCCACTTT,CASSDGGNNSPLHF
few,TRBV9,TRBJ2-7,NA,TGTGCCAGCAGCCCCGACCTCGGACAGTACTTCTCCTACGAGCAGTACTTC,CASSPDLGQYFSYEQYF
NA,TRBV11-3,TRBJ2-6,NA,TGTGCCAGCAGCTTAGTGGTATCCAGGGGTGGCTCCCCTGGGGCCAACGTCCTGACTTTC,CASSLVVSRGGSPGANVLTF
NA,TRBV18,TRBJ1-3,TRBD1,TGTGCCAGCTCACTAACAGGGGGCCAGCGCTCTGGAAACACCATATATTTT,CASSLTGGQRSGNTIYF
few,TRBV11-3,TRBJ2-2,NA,TGTGCCAGCAGCTTAAGGGGGAAATTCACCGGGGAGCTGTTTTTT,CASSLRGKFTGELFF
NA,TRBV6-8,TRBJ2-7,TRBD2,TGTGCCAGCAGTATCATCCAGTCGGGACTAGCGGGGGGGGGCCCCCACGAGCAGTACTTC,CASSIIQSGLAGGGPHEQYF
NA,TRBV11-3,TRBJ2-7,NA,TGTGCCAGCAGCCCGATCAGGGAGGTCCACGAGCAGTACTTC,CASSPIREVHEQYF
few,TRBV11-3,TRBJ2-5,TRBD2,TGTGCCAGCAGCTTTCAGGGACTAGCCTACCTCCAGTACTTC,CASSFQGLAYLQYF
few,TRBV19,TRBJ1-1,TRBD1,TGTGCCAGTAGACAGGGGCGGTGGACTGAAGCTTTCTTT,CASRQGRWTEAFF
NA,TRBV28,TRBJ1-1,NA,TGTGCCAGCGGCCCTGCCACAGGGAACACTGAAGCTTTCTTT,CASGPATGNTEAFF
many,TRBV11-3,TRBJ2-1,TRBD2,TGTGCCAGCAGCTCAATCGCCCAAACTAGCGGGGGGTACAATGAGCAGTTCTTC,CASSSIAQTSGGYNEQFF
few,TRBV5-1,TRBJ2-1,TRBD2,TGCGCCAGCAGCTTAGCGGGGGGGGCCTACAATGAGCAGTTCTTC,CASSLAGGAYNEQFF
few,TRBV28,TRBJ2-5,NA,TGTGCCAGCAGGGGCCGGGACAAGTACCAAGAGACCCAGTACTTC,CASRGRDKYQETQYF
NA,TRBV9,TRBJ2-1,TRBD1,TGTGCCAGCAGCATCCGCCCAGGGGGTGAGCAGTTCTTC,CASSIRPGGEQFF
few,TRBV30,TRBJ2-7,TRBD2,TGTGCCTGGACGGGACTAGCGGGAGCCCGACAGTACTTC,CAWTGLAGARQYF
few,TRBV6-8,TRBJ2-5,TRBD2,TGTGCCAGCAGTTCCGGGGGGTGGGGAGAGACCCAGTACTTC,CASSSGGWGETQYF
few,TRBV11-3,TRBJ2-2,NA,TGTGCCAGCAGCGCGACGACGAACACCGGGGAGCTGTTTTTT,CASSATTNTGELFF
few,TRBV6-8,TRBJ2-6,TRBD1,TGTGCCAGCAGTTCCGGGACAGGGGGCTTTGGGGCCAACGTCCTGACTTTC,CASSSGTGGFGANVLTF
few,TRBV9,TRBJ2-5,NA,TGTGCCAGCAGCTTCTCCCTTGGTAGCCTCCAAGAGACCCAGTACTTC,CASSFSLGSLQETQYF
NA,TRBV1,TRBJ1-2,NA,TGCGCCAGCAGCCAAGAGGACAGGGCCAACTATGGCTACACCTTC,CASSQEDRANYGYTF
NA,TRBV6-8,TRBJ1-5,NA,TGTGCCAGCAGCCCCGGGACTGCCCAGCCCCAGCATTTT,CASSPGTAQPQHF
few,TRBV11-3,TRBJ2-7,TRBD1,TGTGCCAGCAGCTTCGGTCCGGGACAGGGGGTTTACGAGCAGTACTTC,CASSFGPGQGVYEQYF
many,TRBV11-3,TRBJ2-2,TRBD1,TGTGCCAGCAGCCAAGGGGGCCTAACCACCGGGGAGCTGTTTTTT,CASSQGGLTTGELFF
NA,TRBV6-8,TRBJ1-2,NA,TGTGCCAGCAGTCCACCACTCTCCTGGACAGCCTCGGGCTACACCTTC,CASSPPLSWTASGYTF
medium-sized,TRBV6-8,TRBJ1-1,TRBD1,TGTGCCAGCAGCTGGCCGACAGGGGAGGTTAGTACTGAAGCTTTCTTT,CASSWPTGEVSTEAFF
once,TRBV19,TRBJ1-1,NA,TGTGCCAGTATCGGGGGAGAGGGCGGGTCTACTGAAGCTTTCTTT,CASIGGEGGSTEAFF
NA,TRBV9,TRBJ2-4,TRBD2,TGTGCCAGCAAGACTAGCGAGGCCAAAAACATTCAGTACTTC,CASKTSEAKNIQYF
few,TRBV11-3,TRBJ2-7,TRBD1,TGTGCCAGCACCTTTAGGCGGGGACAGGGGGCGTACGAGCAGTACTTC,CASTFRRGQGAYEQYF
few,TRBV7-8,TRBJ1-5,NA,TGTGCCAGCAGTTCTCAGGGACGGCAGCCCCAGCATTTT,CASSSQGRQPQHF
NA,TRBV18,TRBJ1-1,TRBD1,TGTGCCAGCTCAATACAGGGGCTTCACACTGAAGCTTTCTTT,CASSIQGLHTEAFF
few,TRBV9,TRBJ2-5,NA,TGTGCCAGCAGCGTAGTTGCCGGCAGCCACGAGACCCAGTACTTC,CASSVVAGSHETQYF